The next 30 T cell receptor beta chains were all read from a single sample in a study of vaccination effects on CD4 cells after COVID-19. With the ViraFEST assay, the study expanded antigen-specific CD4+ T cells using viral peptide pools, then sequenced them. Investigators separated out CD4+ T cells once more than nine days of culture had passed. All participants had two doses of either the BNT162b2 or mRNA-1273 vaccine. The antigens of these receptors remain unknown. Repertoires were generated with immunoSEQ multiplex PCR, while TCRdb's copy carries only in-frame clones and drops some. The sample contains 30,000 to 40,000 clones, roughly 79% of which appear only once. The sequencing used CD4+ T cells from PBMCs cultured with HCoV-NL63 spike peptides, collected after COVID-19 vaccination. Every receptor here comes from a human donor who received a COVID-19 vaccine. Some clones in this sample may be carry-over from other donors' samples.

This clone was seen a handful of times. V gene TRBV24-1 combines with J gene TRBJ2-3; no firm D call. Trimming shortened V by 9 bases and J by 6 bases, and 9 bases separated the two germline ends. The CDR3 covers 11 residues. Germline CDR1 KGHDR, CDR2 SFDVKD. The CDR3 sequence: CATSIGDTQYF. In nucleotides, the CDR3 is TGTGCCACCTCCATCGGGGATACGCAGTATTTT.

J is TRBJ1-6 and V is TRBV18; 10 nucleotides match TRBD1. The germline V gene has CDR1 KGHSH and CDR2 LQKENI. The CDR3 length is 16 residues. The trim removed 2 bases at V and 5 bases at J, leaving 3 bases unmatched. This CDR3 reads CASSPDRGRDNSPLHF. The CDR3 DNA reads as TGTGCCAGCTCACCAGACAGGGGGCGCGATAATTCACCCCTCCACTTT.

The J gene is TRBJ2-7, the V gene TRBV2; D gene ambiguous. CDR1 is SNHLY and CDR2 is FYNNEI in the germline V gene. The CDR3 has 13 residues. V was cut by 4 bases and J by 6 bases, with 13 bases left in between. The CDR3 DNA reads TGTGCCAGCAGTGGCTGGCGAGAAGGCGAGCAGTACGTC. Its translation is CASSGWREGEQYV.

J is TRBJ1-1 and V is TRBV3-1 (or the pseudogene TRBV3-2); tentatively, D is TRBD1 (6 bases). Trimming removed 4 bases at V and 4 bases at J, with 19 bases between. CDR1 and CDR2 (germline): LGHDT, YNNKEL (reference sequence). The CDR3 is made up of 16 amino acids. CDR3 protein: CASSPRGVLVGTEAFF. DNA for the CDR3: TGTGCCAGCAGCCCCAGGGGTGTCCTTGTAGGCACTGAAGCTTTCTTT.

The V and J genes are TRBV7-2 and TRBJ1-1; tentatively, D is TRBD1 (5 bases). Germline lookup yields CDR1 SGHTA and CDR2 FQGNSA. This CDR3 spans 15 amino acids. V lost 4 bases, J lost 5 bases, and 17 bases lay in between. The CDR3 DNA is TGTGCCAGCAGCTCCCAGTGGGGCGTCGGGACTGAAGCTTTCTTT. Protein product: CASSSQWGVGTEAFF.

DNA of the CDR3: TGTGCCAGCAGCCCGGGACTAGCGGGGAGGGAGACCCAGTACTTC. It translates to CASSPGLAGRETQYF. V is TRBV7-3 and J is TRBJ2-5, with TRBD2 matching 13 bases. V shed 5 bases, J shed 5 bases, and the junction held 5 bases outside the gene matches. The CDR3 contains 15 residues. CDR1 and CDR2 (germline): SGHTA, FQGTGA.

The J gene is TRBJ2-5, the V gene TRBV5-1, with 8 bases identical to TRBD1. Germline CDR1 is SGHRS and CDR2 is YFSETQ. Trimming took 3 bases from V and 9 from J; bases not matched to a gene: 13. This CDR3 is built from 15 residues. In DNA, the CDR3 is TGCGCCAGCAGCTATGGACAGGGCACGTCTATGGCCCAGTACTTC. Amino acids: CASSYGQGTSMAQYF.

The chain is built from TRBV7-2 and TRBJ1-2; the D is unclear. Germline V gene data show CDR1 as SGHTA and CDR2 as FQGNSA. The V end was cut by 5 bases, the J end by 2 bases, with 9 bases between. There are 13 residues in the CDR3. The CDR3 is CASSRDRNYGYTF. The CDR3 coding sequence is TGTGCCAGCAGCCGCGACCGGAACTATGGCTACACCTTC.

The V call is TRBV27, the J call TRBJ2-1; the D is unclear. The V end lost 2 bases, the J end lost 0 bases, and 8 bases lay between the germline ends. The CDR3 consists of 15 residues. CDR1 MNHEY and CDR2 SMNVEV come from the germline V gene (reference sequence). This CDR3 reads CASSLRQSSYNEQFF. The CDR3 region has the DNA TGTGCCAGCAGTTTACGACAAAGCTCCTACAATGAGCAGTTCTTC.

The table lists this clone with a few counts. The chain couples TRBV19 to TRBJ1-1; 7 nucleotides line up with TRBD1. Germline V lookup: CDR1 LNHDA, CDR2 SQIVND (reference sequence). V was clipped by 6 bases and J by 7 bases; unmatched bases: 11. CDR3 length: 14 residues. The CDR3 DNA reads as TGTGCCAGTAGACAACAGGGGCGAGAGGGTGAAGCTTTCTTT. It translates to CASRQQGREGEAFF.

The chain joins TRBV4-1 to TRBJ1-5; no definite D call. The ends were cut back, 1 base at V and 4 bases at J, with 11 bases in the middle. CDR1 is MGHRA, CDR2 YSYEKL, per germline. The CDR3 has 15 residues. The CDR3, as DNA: TGCGCCAGCAGCCAAGGAGAGGCCCTGAATCAGCCCCAGCATTTT. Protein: CASSQGEALNQPQHF.

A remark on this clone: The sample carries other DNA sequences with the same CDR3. The CDR3 loop reads CASSFGRGSPDTQYF. CDR3 DNA sequence: TGTGCCAGCAGCTTTGGGCGGGGAAGCCCAGATACGCAGTATTTT. The gene calls are TRBV7-3 and TRBJ2-3, with D tentatively TRBD2 (6 bases). The CDR3 is made up of 15 amino acids. V shed 3 bases and J shed 4 bases, with 14 bases lying between them. Germline V gives CDR1 SGHTA, CDR2 FQGTGA. The full variable domain, completed using reference TRBV7-3 and TRBJ2-3, is GAGVSQTPSNKVTEKGKYVELRCDPISGHTALYWYRQSLGQGPEFLIYFQGTGAADDSGLPNDRFFAVRPEGSVSTLKIQRTERGDSAVYLCASSFGRGSPDTQYFGPGTRLTVL.

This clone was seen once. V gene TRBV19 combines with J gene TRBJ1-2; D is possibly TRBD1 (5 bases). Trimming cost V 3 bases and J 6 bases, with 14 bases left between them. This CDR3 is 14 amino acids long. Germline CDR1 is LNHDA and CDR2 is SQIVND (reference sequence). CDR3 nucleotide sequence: TGTGCCAGTAGTATGGGGCAGGGAAGGAATGGCTACACCTTC. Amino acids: CASSMGQGRNGYTF. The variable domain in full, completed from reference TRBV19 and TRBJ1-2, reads DGGITQSPKYLFRKEGQNVTLSCEQNLNHDAMYWYRQDPGQGLRLIYYSQIVNDFQKGDIAEGYSVSREKKESFPLTVTSAQKNPTAFYLCASSMGQGRNGYTFGSGTRLTVV.

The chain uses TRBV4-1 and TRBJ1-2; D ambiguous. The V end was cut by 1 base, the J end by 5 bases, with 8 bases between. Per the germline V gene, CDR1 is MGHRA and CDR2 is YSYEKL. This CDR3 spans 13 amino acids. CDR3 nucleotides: TGCGCCAGCAGCCAAGTGGCGGGGTATGGCTACACCTTC. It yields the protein CASSQVAGYGYTF.

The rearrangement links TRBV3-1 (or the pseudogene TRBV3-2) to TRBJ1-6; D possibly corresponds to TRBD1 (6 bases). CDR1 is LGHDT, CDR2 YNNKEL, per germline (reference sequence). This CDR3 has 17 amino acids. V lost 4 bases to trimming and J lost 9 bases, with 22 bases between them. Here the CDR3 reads CASSPDLQGQSASPLHF. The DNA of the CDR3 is TGTGCCAGCAGCCCAGACCTACAGGGCCAGAGTGCTTCACCCCTCCACTTT.

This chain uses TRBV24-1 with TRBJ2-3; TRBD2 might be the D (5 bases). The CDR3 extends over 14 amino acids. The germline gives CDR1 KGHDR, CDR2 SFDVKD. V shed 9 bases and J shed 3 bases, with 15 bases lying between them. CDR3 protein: CATRQRAVTDTQYF. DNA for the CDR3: TGTGCCACCCGTCAGAGGGCAGTAACAGATACGCAGTATTTT.

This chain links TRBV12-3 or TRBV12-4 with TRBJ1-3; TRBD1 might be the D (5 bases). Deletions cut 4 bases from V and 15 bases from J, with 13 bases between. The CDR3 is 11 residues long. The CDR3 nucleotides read TGTGCCAGCAGTTACGCGGGACCGCAATATTTT. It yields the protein CASSYAGPQYF.

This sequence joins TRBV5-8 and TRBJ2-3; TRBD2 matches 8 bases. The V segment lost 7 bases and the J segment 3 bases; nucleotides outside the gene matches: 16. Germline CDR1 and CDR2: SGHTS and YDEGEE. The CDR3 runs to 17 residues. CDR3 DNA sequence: TGTGCCAGCCCCCGACCGCCTGGGACTAGTGTGACAGATACGCAGTATTTT. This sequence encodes CASPRPPGTSVTDTQYF. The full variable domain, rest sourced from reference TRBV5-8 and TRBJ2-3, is EAGVTQSPTHLIKTRGQQATLRCSPISGHTSVYWYQQALGLGLQFLLWYDEGEERNRGNFPPRFSGRQFPNYSSELNVNALELEDSALYLCASPRPPGTSVTDTQYFGPGTRLTVL.

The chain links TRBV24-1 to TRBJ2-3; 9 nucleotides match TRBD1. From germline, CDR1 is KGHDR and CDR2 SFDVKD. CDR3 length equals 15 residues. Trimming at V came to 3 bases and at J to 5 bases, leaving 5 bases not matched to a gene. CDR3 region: CATSDPQGAGDTQYF. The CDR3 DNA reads TGTGCCACCAGTGATCCACAGGGGGCCGGAGATACGCAGTATTTT.

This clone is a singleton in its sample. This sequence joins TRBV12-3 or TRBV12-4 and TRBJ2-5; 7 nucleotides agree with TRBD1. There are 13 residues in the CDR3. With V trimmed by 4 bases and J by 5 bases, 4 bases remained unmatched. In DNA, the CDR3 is TGTGCCAGCAGTTACAGGGGAGTGGAGACCCAGTACTTC. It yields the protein CASSYRGVETQYF.

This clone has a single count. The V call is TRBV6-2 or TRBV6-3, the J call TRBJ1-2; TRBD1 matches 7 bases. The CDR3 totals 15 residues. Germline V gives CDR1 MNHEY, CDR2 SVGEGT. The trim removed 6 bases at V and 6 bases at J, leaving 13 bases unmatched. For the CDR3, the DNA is TGTGCCAGCAGCCCTCAGACAGGGAGACGAAATGGCTACACCTTC. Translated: CASSPQTGRRNGYTF.

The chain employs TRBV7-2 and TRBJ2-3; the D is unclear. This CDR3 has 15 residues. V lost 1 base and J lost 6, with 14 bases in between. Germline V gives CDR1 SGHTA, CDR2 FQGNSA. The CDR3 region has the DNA TGTGCCAGCAGCTTAGAAGGTCTCACATTGGATACGCAGTATTTT. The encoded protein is CASSLEGLTLDTQYF.

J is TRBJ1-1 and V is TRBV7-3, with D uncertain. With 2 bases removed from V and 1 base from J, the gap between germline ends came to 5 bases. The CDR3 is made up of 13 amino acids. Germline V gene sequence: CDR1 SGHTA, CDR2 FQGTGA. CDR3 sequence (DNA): TGTGCCAGCAGCTTAGACCGGAACACTGAAGCTTTCTTT. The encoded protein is CASSLDRNTEAFF.

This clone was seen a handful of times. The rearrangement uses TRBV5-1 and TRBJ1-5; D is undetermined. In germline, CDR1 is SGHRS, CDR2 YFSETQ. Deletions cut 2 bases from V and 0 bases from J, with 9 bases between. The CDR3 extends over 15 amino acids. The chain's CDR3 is CASSFDTNSNQPQHF. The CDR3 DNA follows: TGCGCCAGCAGCTTTGACACAAATAGCAATCAGCCCCAGCATTTT.

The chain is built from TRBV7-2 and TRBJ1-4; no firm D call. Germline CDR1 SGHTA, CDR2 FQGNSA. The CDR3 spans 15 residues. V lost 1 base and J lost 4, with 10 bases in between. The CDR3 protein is CASSLGVGNNEKLFF. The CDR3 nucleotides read TGTGCCAGCAGCTTAGGGGTGGGGAATAATGAAAAACTGTTTTTT. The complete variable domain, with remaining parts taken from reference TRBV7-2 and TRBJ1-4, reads GAGVSQSPSNKVTEKGKDVELRCDPISGHTALYWYRQSLGQGLEFLIYFQGNSAPDKSGLPSDRFSAERTGGSVSTLTIQRTQQEDSAVYLCASSLGVGNNEKLFFGSGTQLSVL.

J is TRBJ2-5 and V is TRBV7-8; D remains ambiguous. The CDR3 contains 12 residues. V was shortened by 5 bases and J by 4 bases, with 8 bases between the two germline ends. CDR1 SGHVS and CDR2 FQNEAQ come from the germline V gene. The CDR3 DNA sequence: TGTGCCAGCAGCCGCCGAGTAGAGACCCAGTACTTC. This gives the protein CASSRRVETQYF.

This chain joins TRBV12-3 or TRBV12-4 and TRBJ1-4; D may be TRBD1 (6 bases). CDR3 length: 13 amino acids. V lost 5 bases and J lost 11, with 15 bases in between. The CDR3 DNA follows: TGTGCCAGCAGTGTTCGACAGGTTGGCAAACTGTTTTTT. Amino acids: CASSVRQVGKLFF.

This CDR3 reads CAWRREQGWYGYTF. DNA for the CDR3: TGTGCCTGGAGACGGGAACAGGGTTGGTATGGCTACACCTTC. The genes are TRBV30 and TRBJ1-2, with TRBD1 as a possible D gene (6 bases). Germline assignment: CDR1 GTSNPN and CDR2 SVGIG (reference sequence). V lost 3 bases and J 5 bases, leaving 16 bases between the germline ends. The CDR3 length is 14 residues. Combining the CDR3 with reference TRBV30 and TRBJ1-2 gives the whole variable domain SQTIHQWPATLVQPVGSPLSLECTVEGTSNPNLYWYRQAAGRGLQLLFYSVGIGQISSEVPQNLSASRPQDRQFILSSKKLLLSDSGFYLCAWRREQGWYGYTFGSGTRLTVV.

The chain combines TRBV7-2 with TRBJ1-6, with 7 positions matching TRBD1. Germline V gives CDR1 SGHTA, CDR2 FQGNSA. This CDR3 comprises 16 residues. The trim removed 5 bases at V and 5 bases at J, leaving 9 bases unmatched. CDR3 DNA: TGTGCCAGCAGCCCCCAACAGGGGCTGGATAATTCACCCCTCCACTTT. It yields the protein CASSPQQGLDNSPLHF.

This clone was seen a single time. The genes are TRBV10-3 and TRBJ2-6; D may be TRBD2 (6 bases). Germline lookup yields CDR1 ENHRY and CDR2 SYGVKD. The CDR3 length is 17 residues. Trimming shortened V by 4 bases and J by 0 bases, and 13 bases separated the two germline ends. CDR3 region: CAISGAYGSSGANVLTF. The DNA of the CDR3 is TGTGCCATCAGTGGAGCGTACGGGAGCTCTGGGGCCAACGTCCTGACTTTC.